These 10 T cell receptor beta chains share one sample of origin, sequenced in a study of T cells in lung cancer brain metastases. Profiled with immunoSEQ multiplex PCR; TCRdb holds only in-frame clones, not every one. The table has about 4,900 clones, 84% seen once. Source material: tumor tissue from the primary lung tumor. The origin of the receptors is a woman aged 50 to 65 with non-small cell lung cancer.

CDR3: CASSKDRVASTDTQYF. In DNA, the CDR3 is TGTGCCAGCAGTAAAGACAGGGTAGCTTCCACAGATACGCAGTATTTT. The chain combines TRBV2 with TRBJ2-3; TRBD1 agrees at 7 bases. Unmatched junction bases numbered 10, after V lost 5 bases and J lost 2 bases. The CDR3 consists of 16 residues. CDR1 SNHLY and CDR2 FYNNEI come from the germline V gene.

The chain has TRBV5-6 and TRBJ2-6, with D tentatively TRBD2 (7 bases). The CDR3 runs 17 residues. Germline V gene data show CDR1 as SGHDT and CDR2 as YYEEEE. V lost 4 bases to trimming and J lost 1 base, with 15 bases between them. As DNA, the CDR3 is TGTGCCAGCAGCGGAGGGGGGGGTTTATCTGGGGCCAACGTCCTGACTTTC. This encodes CASSGGGGLSGANVLTF.

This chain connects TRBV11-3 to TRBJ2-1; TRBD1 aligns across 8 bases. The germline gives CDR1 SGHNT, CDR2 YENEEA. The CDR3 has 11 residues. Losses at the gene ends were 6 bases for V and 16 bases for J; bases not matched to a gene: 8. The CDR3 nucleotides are TGTGCCAGCAGTCCCCGGGACAGGATCTTCTTC. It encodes CASSPRDRIFF.

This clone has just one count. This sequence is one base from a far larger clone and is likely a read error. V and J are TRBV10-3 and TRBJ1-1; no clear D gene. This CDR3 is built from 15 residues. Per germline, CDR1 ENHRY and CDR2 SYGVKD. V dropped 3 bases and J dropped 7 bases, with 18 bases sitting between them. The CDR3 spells CAISDLQIGVIEAFF. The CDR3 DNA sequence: TGTGCCATCAGTGACTTACAGATAGGAGTCATTGAAGCTTTCTTT.

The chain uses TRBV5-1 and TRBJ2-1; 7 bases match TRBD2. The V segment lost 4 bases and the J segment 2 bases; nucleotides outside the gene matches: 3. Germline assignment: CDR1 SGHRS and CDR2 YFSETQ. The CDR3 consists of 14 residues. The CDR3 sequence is CASSLTSAYNEQFF. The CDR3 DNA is TGCGCCAGCAGCCTAACTAGCGCCTACAATGAGCAGTTCTTC.

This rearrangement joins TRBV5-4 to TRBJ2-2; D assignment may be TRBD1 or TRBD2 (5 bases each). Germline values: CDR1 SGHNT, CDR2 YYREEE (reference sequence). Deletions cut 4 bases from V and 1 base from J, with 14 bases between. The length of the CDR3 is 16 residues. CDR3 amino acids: CASSPKGRLNTGELFF. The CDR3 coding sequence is TGTGCCAGCAGCCCTAAGGGGAGATTGAACACCGGGGAGCTGTTTTTT.

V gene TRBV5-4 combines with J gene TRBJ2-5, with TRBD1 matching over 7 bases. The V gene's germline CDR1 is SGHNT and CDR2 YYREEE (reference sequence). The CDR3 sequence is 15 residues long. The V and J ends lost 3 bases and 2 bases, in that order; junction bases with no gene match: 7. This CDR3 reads CASSSQQGNQETQYF. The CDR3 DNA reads TGTGCCAGCAGCTCCCAACAGGGGAATCAAGAGACCCAGTACTTC.

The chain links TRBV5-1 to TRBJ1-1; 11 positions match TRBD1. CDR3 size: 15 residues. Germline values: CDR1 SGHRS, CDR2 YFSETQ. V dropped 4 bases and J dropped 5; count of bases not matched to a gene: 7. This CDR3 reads CASSGSGTGGTEAFF. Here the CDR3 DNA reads TGCGCCAGCAGCGGCTCCGGGACAGGGGGAACTGAAGCTTTCTTT.

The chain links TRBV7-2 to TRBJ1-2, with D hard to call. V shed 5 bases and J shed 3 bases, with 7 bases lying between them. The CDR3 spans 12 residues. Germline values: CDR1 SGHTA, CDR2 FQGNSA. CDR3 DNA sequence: TGTGCCAGCAGCGACCGCTACTATGGCTACACCTTC. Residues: CASSDRYYGYTF.

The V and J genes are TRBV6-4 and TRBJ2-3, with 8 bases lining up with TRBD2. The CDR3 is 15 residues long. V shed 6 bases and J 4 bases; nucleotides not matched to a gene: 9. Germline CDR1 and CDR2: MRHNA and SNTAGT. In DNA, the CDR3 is TGTGCCAGCAGCCCTTTTAGCGGGGCGGCAGATACGCAGTATTTT. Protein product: CASSPFSGAADTQYF.